This T cell receptor beta chain is from a study of CD8 T cells in ankylosing spondylitis. Libraries of TCR beta came from quantitative 5'-RACE with molecular barcodes. TCRdb reanalysed the 5' RACE reads using MiXCR and keeps one entry per CDR3 protein. The data show about 300,000 distinct CDR3 sequences, 20% to 25% seen once. There are a few counts of this clonotype. What it binds is unknown. Study-wide results and caveats: A CD8+ phenotype characterized the disease-linked clones, which were relatively rare in peripheral blood. Reports say disease-linked clones showed up significantly more in matched ankylosing spondylitis synovial fluid.

The germline V gene encodes CDR1 SGHTA and CDR2 FQGNSA. The CDR3 contains 16 residues. The V and J ends lost 5 bases and 4 bases, in that order; junction bases with no gene match: 11. The clonotype was recovered from a female donor with ankylosing spondylitis or in good health (not recorded which). The rearrangement uses TRBV7-2 and TRBJ2-1; TRBD2 agrees at 7 bases. The material sequenced was blood, either unsorted or a sorted T cell fraction (not recorded which). CDR3 bases: TGTGCCAGCAGCATCCGACTAGCCGATACTTACAATGAGCAGTTCTTC. It encodes CASSIRLADTYNEQFF.